The 6 T cell receptor beta chains in this list originate from one sample, sequenced in a study of blood T cell repertoires in COVID-19 (dated by TCRdb to about 2020). Library generation was performed with the immunoSEQ multiplex PCR assay. The table comes from immuneACCESS by way of TCRdb, which keeps in-frame sequences with V and J called. Part of the clones is missing from these tables; in studies checked, under half for an unresolved V gene and the rest for unknown reasons. The sample table contains about 200,000 clones; only one count was recorded for just over 85% of them. Of the sample, 4.4% is held by the ten largest clones. The sequenced sample was peripheral blood. Every receptor here comes from a man aged 50 to 60 with acute or convalescent COVID-19.

The chain recombines TRBV5-4 with TRBJ1-3; perhaps TRBD1 as D (6 bases). Germline assignment: CDR1 SGHNT and CDR2 YYREEE (reference sequence). The CDR3 is 15 amino acids. V shed 1 base and J shed 4 bases, with 12 bases lying between them. The CDR3 nucleotides are TGTGCCAGCAGCTTGACAGGGATACCCGGAAACACCATATATTTT. Translating gives CASSLTGIPGNTIYF.

This clone was seen more than once but under ten times. The chain joins TRBV4-1 to TRBJ1-1; TRBD1 matches 9 bases. This CDR3 spans 15 amino acids. CDR1 and CDR2 (germline): MGHRA, YSYEKL. Trimming cost V 3 bases and J 1 base; bases outside gene matches: 3. The CDR3 coding sequence is TGCGCCAGCAGCCAGGGACAGGGACCGAACACTGAAGCTTTCTTT. The encoded protein is CASSQGQGPNTEAFF.

This clone turned up a few times. The chain combines TRBV14 with TRBJ2-5; no clear D gene. The CDR3 is 14 residues long. Germline V lookup: CDR1 SGHDN, CDR2 FVKESK. V dropped 4 bases and J dropped 5 bases, with 14 bases sitting between them. CDR3 amino acids: CASSPLGSRETQYF. DNA for the CDR3: TGTGCCAGCAGCCCTCTAGGATCGAGGGAGACCCAGTACTTC.

The gene calls are TRBV18 and TRBJ2-7; a possible D gene is TRBD1 (5 bases). Germline CDR1 is KGHSH and CDR2 is LQKENI. The CDR3 is 13 residues long. Trimming stripped 2 bases from V and 5 bases from J, with 10 bases between. The CDR3 here is CASSPSGLHEQYF. DNA of the CDR3: TGTGCCAGCTCACCATCAGGGCTCCACGAGCAGTACTTC.

V is TRBV16 and J is TRBJ2-3; 8 nucleotides align to TRBD1. This CDR3 region has 18 residues. Germline lookup yields CDR1 KGHSY and CDR2 FQNENV. Trimming removed 1 base from V and 1 base from J; junction bases left unmatched: 10. In nucleotides, the CDR3 is TGTGCCAGCAGCCAATTTCCCCTCGGGACAGGCCGCACAGATACGCAGTATTTT. It encodes CASSQFPLGTGRTDTQYF.

The chain combines TRBV5-4 with TRBJ2-5; 8 bases align to TRBD2. The trim removed 4 bases at V and 0 bases at J, leaving 5 bases unmatched. The CDR3 spans 15 residues. In germline, CDR1 is SGHNT, CDR2 YYREEE (reference sequence). In nucleotides, the CDR3 is TGTGCCAGCAGCCAAGCGGGGGTGTACCAAGAGACCCAGTACTTC. As protein: CASSQAGVYQETQYF.